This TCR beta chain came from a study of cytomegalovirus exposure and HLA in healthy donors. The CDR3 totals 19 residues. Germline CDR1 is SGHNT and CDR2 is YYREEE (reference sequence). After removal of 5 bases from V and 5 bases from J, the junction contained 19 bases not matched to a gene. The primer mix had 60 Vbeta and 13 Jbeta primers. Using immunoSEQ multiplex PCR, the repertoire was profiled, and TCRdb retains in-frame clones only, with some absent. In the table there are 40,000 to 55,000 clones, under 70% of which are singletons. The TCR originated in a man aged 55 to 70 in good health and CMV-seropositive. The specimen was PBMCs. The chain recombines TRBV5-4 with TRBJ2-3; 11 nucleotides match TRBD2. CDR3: CASRIGGLAGGNEGDTQYF. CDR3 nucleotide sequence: TGTGCCAGCAGGATCGGAGGGCTAGCGGGAGGCAATGAGGGAGATACGCAGTATTTT.